The 4 T cell receptor beta chains below all came from one sample that was sequenced in a study of T cell clonotyping in hematopoietic cell transplantation. TCRdb's table, derived via immunoSEQ multiplex PCR, lists solely in-frame clones and lacks some. The table includes 45,000 or so clones, 80% to 85% detected once. Time point specified: recipient sample about 28 days before transplant, after cytoreduction. The material sequenced was peripheral blood mononuclear cells, taken before stem cell transplant. All receptors come from a man aged 55 to 70 with myelodysplastic syndrome. Some clones in this sample may be carry-over from other donors' samples.

This clone was detected only once. The chain recombines TRBV5-1 with TRBJ1-1; D is unclear. This CDR3 comprises 16 residues. Germline V CDR1 and CDR2: SGHRS, YFSETQ. Trimming stripped 4 bases from V and 3 bases from J, with 19 bases between. In nucleotides, the CDR3 is TGCGCCAGCAGCCCAATGACCGGGCGAGAGGACACTGAAGCTTTCTTT. This sequence encodes CASSPMTGREDTEAFF.

The chain links TRBV5-5 to TRBJ2-6; D is perhaps TRBD2 (6 bases). This CDR3 is 17 amino acids long. Germline V gives CDR1 SGHKS, CDR2 YYEKEE (reference sequence). Trimming stripped 1 base from V and 0 bases from J, with 11 bases between. The CDR3 spells CASSLIGTHSGANVLTF. The CDR3 DNA follows: TGTGCCAGCAGCTTGATAGGGACTCACTCTGGGGCCAACGTCCTGACTTTC. The variable domain in full, completed from reference TRBV5-5 and TRBJ2-6, reads DAGVTQSPTHLIKTRGQQVTLRCSPISGHKSVSWYQQVLGQGPQFIFQYYEKEERGRGNFPDRFSARQFPNYSSELNVNALLLGDSALYLCASSLIGTHSGANVLTFGAGSRLTVL.

The rearrangement links TRBV19 to TRBJ2-2; D not resolved. V shed 3 bases and J shed 9 bases, with 14 bases lying between them. Germline V gives CDR1 LNHDA, CDR2 SQIVND (reference sequence). The CDR3 consists of 14 residues. The DNA for the CDR3 is TGTGCCAGTAGTATGGGTAATCGGGCCAGGGAGCTGTTTTTT. Translated: CASSMGNRARELFF.

The V and J genes are TRBV7-2 and TRBJ1-2; 8 bases agree with TRBD1. This CDR3 spans 15 amino acids. Germline V gives CDR1 SGHTA, CDR2 FQGNSA. Unmatched junction bases numbered 6, after V lost 2 bases and J lost 4 bases. CDR3 in DNA: TGTGCCAGCAGCTTACAGGGGGCGAAGAGCTATGGCTACACCTTC. This gives the protein CASSLQGAKSYGYTF.